These 4 T cell receptor beta chains originate from one sample sequenced in a study of blood T cells in healthy people across ages (dated by TCRdb to about 2015). The library was obtained by 5' RACE. The listed sequencing device is Illumina HiSeq 2500. A second about 7 to 11 cycle PCR used a sample-barcoded 5' primer and a J-beta primer mix. TCRdb passed the public sequencing reads through fastp at Q25 and MiXCR, retaining productive beta sequences. Every distinct CDR3 protein forms one entry, paired with its most common genes and DNA. Counted in this sample were 450,000 to 700,000 distinct CDR3 sequences; 27% of them appeared once. The ten largest clones take up around 20% of the sample. The sequencing input was blood. Receptors were obtained from a woman in her 70s in good health.

The chain recombines TRBV20-1 with TRBJ2-1; unclear D gene. Germline assignment: CDR1 DFQATT and CDR2 SNEGSKA (reference sequence). With 0 bases removed from V and 6 bases from J, the gap between germline ends came to 12 bases. The CDR3 totals 14 residues. CDR3 in DNA: TGCAGTGCTAGAGATCCAGGTAGGCTCAATGAGCAGTTCTTC. Its translation is CSARDPGRLNEQFF.

V is TRBV7-3 and J is TRBJ2-5; no definite D call. The last part of the DNA fits TRBJ2-1 better; the J call may be wrong. Looked up from germline, CDR1 is SGHTA and CDR2 is FQGTGA. The CDR3 is 15 residues long. The CDR3 sequence is CASSLGVLGSDEQFF. The CDR3 DNA reads TGTGCCAGCAGCTTAGGGGTGTTGGGCAGTGATGAGCAGTTCTTC.

This clonotype was counted a few times. V and J are TRBV5-1 and TRBJ2-2; the match to TRBD2 covers 11 bases. CDR1 is SGHRS, CDR2 YFSETQ, per germline. The CDR3 totals 16 residues. After removal of 4 bases from V and 2 bases from J, the junction contained 4 bases not matched to a gene. Here the CDR3 DNA reads TGCGCCAGCAGCCTCGGGACTAGCGGCAACACCGGGGAGCTGTTTTTT. Protein product: CASSLGTSGNTGELFF.

In this sample, this clonotype turned up a few times. The chain couples TRBV2 to TRBJ1-2, with unresolved D. Germline CDR1 reads SNHLY; CDR2 reads FYNNEI. The CDR3 is made up of 13 amino acids. Trimming took 3 bases from V and 3 from J, leaving 8 bases between them. DNA for the CDR3: TGTGCCAGCAGTGACGGCGTCTACTATGGCTACACCTTC. As protein: CASSDGVYYGYTF.